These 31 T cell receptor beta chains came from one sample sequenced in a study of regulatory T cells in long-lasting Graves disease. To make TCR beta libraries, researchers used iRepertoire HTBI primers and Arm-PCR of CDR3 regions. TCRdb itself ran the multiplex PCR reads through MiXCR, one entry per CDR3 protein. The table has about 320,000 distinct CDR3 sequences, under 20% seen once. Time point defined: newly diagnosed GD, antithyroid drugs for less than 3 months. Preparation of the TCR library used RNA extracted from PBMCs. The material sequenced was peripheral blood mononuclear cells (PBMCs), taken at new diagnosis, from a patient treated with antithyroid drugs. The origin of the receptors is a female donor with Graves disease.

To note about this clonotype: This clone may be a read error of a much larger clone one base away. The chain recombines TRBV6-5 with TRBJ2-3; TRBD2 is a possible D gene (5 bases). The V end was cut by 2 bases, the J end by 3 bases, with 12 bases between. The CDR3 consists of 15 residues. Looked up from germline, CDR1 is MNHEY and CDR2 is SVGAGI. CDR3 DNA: TGTGCCAGCAGTTACGGAAGCGGAGAGACAGATACGCAGTATTTT. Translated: CASSYGSGETDTQYF.

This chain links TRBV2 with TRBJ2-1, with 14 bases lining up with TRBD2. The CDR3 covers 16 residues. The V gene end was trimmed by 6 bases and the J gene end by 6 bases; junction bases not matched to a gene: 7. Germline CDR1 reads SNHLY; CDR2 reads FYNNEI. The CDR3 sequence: CASSPTGTSGSNEQFF. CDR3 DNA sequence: TGTGCCAGCAGCCCTACCGGGACTAGCGGGAGCAATGAGCAGTTCTTC. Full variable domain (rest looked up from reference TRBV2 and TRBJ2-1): EPEVTQTPSHQVTQMGQEVILRCVPISNHLYFYWYRQILGQKVEFLVSFYNNEISEKSEIFDDQFSVERPDGSNFTLKIRSTKLEDSAMYFCASSPTGTSGSNEQFFGPGTRLTVL.

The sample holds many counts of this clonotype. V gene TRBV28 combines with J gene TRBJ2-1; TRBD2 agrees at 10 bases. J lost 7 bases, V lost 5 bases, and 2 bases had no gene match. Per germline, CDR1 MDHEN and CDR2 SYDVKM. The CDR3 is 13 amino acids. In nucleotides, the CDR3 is TGTGCCAGCAGTCAGACTAGCGGGAATGAGCAGTTCTTC. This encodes CASSQTSGNEQFF.

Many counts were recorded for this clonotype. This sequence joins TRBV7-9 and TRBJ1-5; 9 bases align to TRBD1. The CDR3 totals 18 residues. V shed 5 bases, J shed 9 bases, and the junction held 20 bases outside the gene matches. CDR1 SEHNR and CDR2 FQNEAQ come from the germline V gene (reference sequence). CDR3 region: CASSHPGQGGESGWPQHF. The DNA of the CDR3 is TGTGCCAGCAGCCACCCGGGACAGGGAGGCGAAAGTGGATGGCCCCAGCATTTT. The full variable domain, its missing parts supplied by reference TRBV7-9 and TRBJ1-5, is DTGVSQNPRHKITKRGQNVTFRCDPISEHNRLYWYRQTLGQGPEFLTYFQNEAQLEKSRLLSDRFSAERPKGSFSTLEIQRTEQGDSAMYLCASSHPGQGGESGWPQHFGDGTRLSIL.

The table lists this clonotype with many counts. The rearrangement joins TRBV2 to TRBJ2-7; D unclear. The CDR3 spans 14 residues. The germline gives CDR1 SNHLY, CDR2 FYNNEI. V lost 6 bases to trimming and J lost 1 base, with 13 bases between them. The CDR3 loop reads CASRVRPISYEQYF. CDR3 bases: TGTGCCAGCAGGGTAAGACCGATTTCCTACGAGCAGTACTTC.

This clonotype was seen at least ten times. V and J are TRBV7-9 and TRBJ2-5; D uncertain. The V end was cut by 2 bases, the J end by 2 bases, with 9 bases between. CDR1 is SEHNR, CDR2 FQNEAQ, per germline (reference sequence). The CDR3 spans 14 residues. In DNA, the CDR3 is TGTGCCAGCAGCTTAACGGTCCAACAAGAGACCCAGTACTTC. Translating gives CASSLTVQQETQYF.

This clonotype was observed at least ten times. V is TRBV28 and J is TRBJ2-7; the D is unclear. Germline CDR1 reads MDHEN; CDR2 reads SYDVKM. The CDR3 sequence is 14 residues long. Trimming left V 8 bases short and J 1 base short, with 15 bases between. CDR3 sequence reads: CASYPAFRSYEQYF. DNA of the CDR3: TGTGCCAGCTACCCGGCGTTTAGGTCCTACGAGCAGTACTTC.

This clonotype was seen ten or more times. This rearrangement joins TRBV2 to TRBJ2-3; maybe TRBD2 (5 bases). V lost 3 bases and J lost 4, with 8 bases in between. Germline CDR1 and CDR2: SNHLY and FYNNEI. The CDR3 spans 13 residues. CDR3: CASSDPSSDTQYF. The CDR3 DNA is TGTGCCAGCAGTGATCCTAGCTCAGATACGCAGTATTTT.

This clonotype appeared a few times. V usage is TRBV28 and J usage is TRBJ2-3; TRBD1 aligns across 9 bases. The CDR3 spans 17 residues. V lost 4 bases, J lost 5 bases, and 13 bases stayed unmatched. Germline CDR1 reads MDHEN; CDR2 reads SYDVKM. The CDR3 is CASSSIARDRDVDTQYF. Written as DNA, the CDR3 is TGTGCCAGCAGTTCGATCGCCCGGGACAGGGACGTAGATACGCAGTATTTT. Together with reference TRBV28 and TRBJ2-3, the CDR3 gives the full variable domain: DVKVTQSSRYLVKRTGEKVFLECVQDMDHENMFWYRQDPGLGLRLIYFSYDVKMKEKGDIPEGYSVSREKKERFSLILESASTNQTSMYLCASSSIARDRDVDTQYFGPGTRLTVL.

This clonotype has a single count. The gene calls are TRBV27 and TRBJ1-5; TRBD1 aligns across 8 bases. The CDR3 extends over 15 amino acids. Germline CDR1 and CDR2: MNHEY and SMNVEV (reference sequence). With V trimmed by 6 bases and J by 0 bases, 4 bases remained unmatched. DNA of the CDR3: TGTGCCAGCAGGCGACAGGGGAATAGCAATCAGCCCCAGCATTTT. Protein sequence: CASRRQGNSNQPQHF.

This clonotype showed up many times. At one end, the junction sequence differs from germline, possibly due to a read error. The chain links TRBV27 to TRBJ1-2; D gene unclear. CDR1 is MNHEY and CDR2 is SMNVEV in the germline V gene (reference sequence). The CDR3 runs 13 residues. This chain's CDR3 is CASSLEGNFGYTF. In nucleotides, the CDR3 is TGTGCCAGCAGTTTGGAAGGGAACTTTGGCTACACCTTC.

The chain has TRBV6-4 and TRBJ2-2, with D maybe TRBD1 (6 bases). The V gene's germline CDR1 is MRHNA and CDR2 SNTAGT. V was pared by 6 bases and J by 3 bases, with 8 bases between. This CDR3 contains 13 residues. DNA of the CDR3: TGTGCCAGCAGCCGACAGGACACCGGGGAGCTGTTTTTT. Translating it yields CASSRQDTGELFF.

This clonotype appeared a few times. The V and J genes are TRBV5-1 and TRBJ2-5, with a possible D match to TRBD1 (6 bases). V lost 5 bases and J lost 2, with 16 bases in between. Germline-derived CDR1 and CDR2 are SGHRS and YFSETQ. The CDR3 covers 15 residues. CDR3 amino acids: CASRQGTRTQETQYF. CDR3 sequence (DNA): TGCGCCAGCAGACAAGGGACAAGGACTCAAGAGACCCAGTACTTC.

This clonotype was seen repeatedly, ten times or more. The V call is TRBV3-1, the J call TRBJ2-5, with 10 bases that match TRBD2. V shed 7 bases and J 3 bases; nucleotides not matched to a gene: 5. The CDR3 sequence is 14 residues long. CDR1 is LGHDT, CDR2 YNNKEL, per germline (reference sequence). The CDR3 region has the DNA TGTGCCAGCACCAGAGCGGGAGGGAAAGAGACCCAGTACTTC. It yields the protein CASTRAGGKETQYF.

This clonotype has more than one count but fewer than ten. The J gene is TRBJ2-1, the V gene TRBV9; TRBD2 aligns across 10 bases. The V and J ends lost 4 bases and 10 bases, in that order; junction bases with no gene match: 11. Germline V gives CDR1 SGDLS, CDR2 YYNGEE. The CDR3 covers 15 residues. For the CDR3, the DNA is TGTGCCAGCAGCACCAGCGGGAGGGCCGGGCTCGAGCAGTTCTTC. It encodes CASSTSGRAGLEQFF. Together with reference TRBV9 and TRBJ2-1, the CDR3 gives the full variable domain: DSGVTQTPKHLITATGQRVTLRCSPRSGDLSVYWYQQSLDQGLQFLIQYYNGEERAKGNILERFSAQQFPDLHSELNLSSLELGDSALYFCASSTSGRAGLEQFFGPGTRLTVL.

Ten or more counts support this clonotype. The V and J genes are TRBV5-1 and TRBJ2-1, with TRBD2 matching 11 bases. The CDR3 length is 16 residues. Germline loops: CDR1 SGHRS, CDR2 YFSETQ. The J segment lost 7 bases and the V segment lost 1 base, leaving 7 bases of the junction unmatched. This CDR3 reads CASSLRPTSGSNEQFF. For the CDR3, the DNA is TGCGCCAGCAGCTTGCGGCCAACTAGCGGGAGTAATGAGCAGTTCTTC.

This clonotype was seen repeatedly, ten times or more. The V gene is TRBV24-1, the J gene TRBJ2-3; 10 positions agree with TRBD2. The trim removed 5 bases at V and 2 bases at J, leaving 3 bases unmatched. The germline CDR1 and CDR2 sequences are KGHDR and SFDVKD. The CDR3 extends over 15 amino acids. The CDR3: CATSVTSGLTDTQYF. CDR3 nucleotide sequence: TGTGCCACCAGTGTGACTAGCGGGCTCACAGATACGCAGTATTTT.

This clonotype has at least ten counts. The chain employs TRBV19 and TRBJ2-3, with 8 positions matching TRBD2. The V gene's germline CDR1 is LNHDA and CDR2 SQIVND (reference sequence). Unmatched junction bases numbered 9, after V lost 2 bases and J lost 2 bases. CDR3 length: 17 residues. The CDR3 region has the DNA TGTGCCAGTAGTATACGGCTAGCGGGTCCTTTCACAGATACGCAGTATTTT. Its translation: CASSIRLAGPFTDTQYF. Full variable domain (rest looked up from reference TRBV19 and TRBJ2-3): DGGITQSPKYLFRKEGQNVTLSCEQNLNHDAMYWYRQDPGQGLRLIYYSQIVNDFQKGDIAEGYSVSREKKESFPLTVTSAQKNPTAFYLCASSIRLAGPFTDTQYFGPGTRLTVL.

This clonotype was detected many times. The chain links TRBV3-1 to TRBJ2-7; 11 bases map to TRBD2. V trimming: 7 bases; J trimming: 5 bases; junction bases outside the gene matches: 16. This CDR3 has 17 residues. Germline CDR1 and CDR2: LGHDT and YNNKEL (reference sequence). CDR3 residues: CASKSRGGLAGGDEQYF. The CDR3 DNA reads TGTGCCAGCAAATCCAGGGGTGGGCTAGCGGGAGGAGACGAGCAGTACTTC.

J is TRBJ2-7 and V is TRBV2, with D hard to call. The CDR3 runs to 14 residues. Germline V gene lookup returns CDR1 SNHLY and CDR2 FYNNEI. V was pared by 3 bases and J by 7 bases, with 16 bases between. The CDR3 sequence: CASSEILVSWEQYF. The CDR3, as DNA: TGTGCCAGCAGTGAGATTTTGGTGAGCTGGGAGCAGTACTTC.

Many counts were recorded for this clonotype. CDR3 sequence: CASSLDSPNTGELFF. CDR3 nucleotide sequence: TGTGCCAGCAGCTTAGACAGCCCGAACACCGGGGAGCTGTTTTTT. V gene TRBV11-2 combines with J gene TRBJ2-2; D is uncertain. This CDR3 comprises 15 residues. Germline V CDR1 and CDR2: SGHAT, FQNNGV. V was cut by 0 bases and J by 0 bases, with 5 bases left in between.

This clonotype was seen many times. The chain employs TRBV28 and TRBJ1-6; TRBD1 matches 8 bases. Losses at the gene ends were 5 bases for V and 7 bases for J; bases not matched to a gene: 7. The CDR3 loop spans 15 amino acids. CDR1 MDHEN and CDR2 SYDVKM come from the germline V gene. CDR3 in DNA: TGTGCCAGCAGTCCCCCTGACAGGGGAAATTCACCCCTCCACTTT. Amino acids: CASSPPDRGNSPLHF.

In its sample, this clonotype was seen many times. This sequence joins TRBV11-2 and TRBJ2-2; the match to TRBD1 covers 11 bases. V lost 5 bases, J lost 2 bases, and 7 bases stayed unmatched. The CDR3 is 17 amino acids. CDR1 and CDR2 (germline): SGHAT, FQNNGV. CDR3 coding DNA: TGTGCCAGCAGCCCAGGACAGGGGGCGCAAAACACCGGGGAGCTGTTTTTT. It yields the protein CASSPGQGAQNTGELFF.

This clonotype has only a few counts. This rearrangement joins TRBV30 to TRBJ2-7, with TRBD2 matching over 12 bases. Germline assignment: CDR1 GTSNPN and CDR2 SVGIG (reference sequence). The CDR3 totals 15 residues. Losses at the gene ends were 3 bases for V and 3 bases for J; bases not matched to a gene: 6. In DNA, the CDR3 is TGTGCCTGGAGGGAGACTAGCGGGAGTAACTACGAGCAGTACTTC. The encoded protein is CAWRETSGSNYEQYF.

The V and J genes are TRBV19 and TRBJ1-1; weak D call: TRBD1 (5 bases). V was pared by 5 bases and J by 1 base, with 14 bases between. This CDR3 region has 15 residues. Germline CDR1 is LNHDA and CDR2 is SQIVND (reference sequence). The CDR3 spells CASSHPGPPNTEAFF. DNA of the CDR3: TGTGCCAGTAGTCACCCGGGGCCGCCGAACACTGAAGCTTTCTTT. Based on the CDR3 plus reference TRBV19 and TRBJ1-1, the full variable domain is DGGITQSPKYLFRKEGQNVTLSCEQNLNHDAMYWYRQDPGQGLRLIYYSQIVNDFQKGDIAEGYSVSREKKESFPLTVTSAQKNPTAFYLCASSHPGPPNTEAFFGQGTRLTVV.

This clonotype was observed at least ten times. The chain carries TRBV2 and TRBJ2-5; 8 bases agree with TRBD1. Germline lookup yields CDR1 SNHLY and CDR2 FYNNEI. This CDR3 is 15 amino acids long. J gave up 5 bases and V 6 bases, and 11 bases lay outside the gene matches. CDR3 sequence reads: CASSPGQVWRETQYF. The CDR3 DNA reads TGTGCCAGCAGCCCGGGACAGGTTTGGAGGGAGACCCAGTACTTC.

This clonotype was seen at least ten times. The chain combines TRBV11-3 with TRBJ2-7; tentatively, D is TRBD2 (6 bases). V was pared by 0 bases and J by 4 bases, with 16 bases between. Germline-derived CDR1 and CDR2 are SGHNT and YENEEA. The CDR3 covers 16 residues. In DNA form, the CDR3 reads TGTGCCAGCAGCTTAGAACTAGCCGGGGGTGTGTACGAGCAGTACTTC. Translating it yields CASSLELAGGVYEQYF.

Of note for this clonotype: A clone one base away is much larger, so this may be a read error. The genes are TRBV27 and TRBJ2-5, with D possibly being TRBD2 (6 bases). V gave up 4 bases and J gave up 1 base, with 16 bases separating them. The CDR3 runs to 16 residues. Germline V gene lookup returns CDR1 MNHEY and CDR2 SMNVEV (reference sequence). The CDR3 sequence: CASSSGGLHSQETQYF. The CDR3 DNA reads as TGTGCCAGCAGTTCCGGGGGACTCCACTCCCAAGAGACCCAGTACTTC.

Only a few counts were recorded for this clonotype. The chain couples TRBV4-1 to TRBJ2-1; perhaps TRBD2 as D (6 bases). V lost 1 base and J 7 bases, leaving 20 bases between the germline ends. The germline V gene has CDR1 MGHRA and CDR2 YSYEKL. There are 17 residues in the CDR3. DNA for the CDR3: TGCGCCAGCAGCCAAGTAGTCGGCGGGATTGGGTTAAATGAGCAGTTCTTC. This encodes CASSQVVGGIGLNEQFF.

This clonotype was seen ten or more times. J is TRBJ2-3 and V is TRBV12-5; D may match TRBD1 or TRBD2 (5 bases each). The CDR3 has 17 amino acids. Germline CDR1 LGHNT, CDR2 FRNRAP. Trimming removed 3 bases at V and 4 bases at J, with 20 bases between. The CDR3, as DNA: TGTGCTAGTGGTTTCCACCCCAGGGTGGAGGTATCAGATACGCAGTATTTT. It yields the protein CASGFHPRVEVSDTQYF. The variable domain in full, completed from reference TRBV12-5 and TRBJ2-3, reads DARVTQTPRHKVTEMGQEVTMRCQPILGHNTVFWYRQTMMQGLELLAYFRNRAPLDDSGMPKDRFSAEMPDATLATLKIQPSEPRDSAVYFCASGFHPRVEVSDTQYFGPGTRLTVL.

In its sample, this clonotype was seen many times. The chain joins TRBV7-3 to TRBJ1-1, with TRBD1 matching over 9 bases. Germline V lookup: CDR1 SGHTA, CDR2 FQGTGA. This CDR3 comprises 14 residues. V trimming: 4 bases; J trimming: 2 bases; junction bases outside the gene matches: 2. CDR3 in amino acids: CASSWGQGNTEAFF. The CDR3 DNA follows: TGTGCCAGCAGCTGGGGACAGGGAAACACTGAAGCTTTCTTT.